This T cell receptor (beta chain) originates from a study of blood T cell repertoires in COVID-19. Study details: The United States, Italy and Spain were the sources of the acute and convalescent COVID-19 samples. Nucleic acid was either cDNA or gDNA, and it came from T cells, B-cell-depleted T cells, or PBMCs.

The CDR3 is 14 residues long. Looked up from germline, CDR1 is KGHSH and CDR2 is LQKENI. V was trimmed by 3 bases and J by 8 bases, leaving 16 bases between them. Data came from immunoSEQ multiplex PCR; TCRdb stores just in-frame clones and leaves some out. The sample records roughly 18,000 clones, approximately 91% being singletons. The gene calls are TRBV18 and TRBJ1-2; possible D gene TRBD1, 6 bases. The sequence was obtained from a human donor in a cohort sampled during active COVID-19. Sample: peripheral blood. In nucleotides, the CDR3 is TGTGCCAGCTCACCGCAACAGGGTGTTTTCGGCTACACCTTC. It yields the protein CASSPQQGVFGYTF.